The source of this T cell receptor beta chain is a study of T cells in Graves' hyperthyroidism and ophthalmopathy. CDR1 SQVTM and CDR2 ANQGSEA come from the germline V gene. V was pared by 6 bases and J by 3 bases, with 2 bases of the junction left unmatched. The CDR3 covers 12 residues. Amplified TCR beta CDR3 regions came from RNA transcripts. Initially, a first-round RT-PCR of the TCR CDR3 employed the HTBI primer set. TCRdb redid the calling of the multiplex PCR reads with MiXCR, one entry per CDR3 protein. The table has hundreds of thousands of distinct CDR3 sequences, 11% to 15% seen once; the top ten hold about 10%. This clonotype was seen at least ten times. What it recognizes is unknown. Study results and caveats: Blood samples included most of the expanded thyroid clonotypes exceeding 0.001.

V is TRBV29-1 and J is TRBJ1-2; 9 bases fit TRBD1. The sample consisted of blood. The source is a woman between 18 and 30 years old with Graves' hyperthyroidism. For the CDR3, the DNA is TGCAGCGTCTGGACAGGGGACTATGGCTACACCTTC. It specifies CSVWTGDYGYTF.